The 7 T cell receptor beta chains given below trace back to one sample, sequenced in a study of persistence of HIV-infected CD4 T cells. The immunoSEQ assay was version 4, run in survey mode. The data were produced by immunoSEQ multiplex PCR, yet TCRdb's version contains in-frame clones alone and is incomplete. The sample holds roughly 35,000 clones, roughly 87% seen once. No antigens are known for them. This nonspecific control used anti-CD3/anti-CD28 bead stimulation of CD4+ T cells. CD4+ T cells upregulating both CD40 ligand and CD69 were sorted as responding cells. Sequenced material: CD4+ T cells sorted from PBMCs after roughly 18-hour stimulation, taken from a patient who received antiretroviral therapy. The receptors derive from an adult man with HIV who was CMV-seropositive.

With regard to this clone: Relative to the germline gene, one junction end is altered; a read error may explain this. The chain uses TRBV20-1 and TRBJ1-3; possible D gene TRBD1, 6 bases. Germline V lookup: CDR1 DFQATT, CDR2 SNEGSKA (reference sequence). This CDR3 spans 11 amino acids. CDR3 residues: CSARDLTGLDF. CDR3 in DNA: TGCAGTGCTAGAGATCTGACAGGCCTGGATTTT.

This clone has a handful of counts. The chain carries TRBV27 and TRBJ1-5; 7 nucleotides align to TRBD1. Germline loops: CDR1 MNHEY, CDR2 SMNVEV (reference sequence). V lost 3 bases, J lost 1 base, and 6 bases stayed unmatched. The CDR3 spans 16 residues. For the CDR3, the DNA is TGTGCCAGCAGTTTGCAACAGGGGATGAGCAATCAGCCCCAGCATTTT. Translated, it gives CASSLQQGMSNQPQHF.

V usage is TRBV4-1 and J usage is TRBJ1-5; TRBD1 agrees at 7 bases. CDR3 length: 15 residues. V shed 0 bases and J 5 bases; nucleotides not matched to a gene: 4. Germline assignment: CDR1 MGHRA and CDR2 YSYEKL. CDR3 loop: CASSQDGQVYQPQHF. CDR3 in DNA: TGCGCCAGCAGCCAAGACGGACAGGTCTATCAGCCCCAGCATTTT.

CDR3 residues: CASRAQGRADTQYF. For the CDR3, the DNA is TGTGCCAGCAGAGCACAGGGTCGGGCTGATACGCAGTATTTT. The chain employs TRBV6-6 and TRBJ2-3, with D possibly TRBD1 on 6 matching bases. Trimming pared 6 bases from V and 6 bases from J, leaving 16 bases between. This CDR3 comprises 14 residues. Germline-derived CDR1 and CDR2 are MNHNY and SVGAGI (reference sequence).

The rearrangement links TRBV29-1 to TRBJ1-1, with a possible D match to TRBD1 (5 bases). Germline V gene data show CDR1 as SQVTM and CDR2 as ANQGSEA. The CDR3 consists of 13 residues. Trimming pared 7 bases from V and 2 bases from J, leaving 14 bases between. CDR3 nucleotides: TGCAGCGCCTCCCTCAGGGTAAACACTGAAGCTTTCTTT. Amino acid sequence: CSASLRVNTEAFF.

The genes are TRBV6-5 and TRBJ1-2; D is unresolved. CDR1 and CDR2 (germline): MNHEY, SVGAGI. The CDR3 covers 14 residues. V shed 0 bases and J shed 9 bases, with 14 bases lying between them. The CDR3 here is CASSYSSVGNSYTF. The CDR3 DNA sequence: TGTGCCAGCAGTTACTCATCGGTAGGGAATAGCTACACCTTC.

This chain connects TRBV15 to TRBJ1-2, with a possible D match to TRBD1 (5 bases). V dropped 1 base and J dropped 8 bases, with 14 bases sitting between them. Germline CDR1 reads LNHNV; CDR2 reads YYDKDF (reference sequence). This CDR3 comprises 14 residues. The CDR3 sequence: CATSRGGDPGGYTF. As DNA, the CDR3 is TGTGCCACCAGCAGAGGGGGGGACCCGGGAGGCTACACCTTC.